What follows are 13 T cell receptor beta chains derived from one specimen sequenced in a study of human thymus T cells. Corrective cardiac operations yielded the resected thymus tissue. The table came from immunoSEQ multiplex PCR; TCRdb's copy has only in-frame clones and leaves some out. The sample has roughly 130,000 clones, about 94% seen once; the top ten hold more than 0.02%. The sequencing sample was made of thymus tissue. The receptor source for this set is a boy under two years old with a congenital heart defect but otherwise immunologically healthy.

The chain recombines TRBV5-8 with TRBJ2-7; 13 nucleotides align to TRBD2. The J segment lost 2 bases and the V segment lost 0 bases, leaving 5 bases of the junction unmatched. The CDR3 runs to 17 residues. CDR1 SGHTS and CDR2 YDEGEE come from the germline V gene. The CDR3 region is CASSLDGTSGNTYEQYF. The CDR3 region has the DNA TGTGCCAGCAGCTTGGATGGGACTAGCGGGAATACCTACGAGCAGTACTTC.

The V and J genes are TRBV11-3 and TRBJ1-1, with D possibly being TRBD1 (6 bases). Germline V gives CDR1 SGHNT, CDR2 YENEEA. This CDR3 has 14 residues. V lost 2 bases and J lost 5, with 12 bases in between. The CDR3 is CASSLNREKTEAFF. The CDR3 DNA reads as TGTGCCAGCAGCTTAAACAGGGAAAAAACTGAAGCTTTCTTT.

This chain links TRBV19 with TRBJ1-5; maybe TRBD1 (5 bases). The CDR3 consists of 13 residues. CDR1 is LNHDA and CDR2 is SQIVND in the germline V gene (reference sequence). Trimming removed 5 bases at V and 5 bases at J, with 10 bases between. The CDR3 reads CASSGGGYQPQHF. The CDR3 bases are TGTGCCAGTAGTGGTGGGGGGTATCAGCCCCAGCATTTT.

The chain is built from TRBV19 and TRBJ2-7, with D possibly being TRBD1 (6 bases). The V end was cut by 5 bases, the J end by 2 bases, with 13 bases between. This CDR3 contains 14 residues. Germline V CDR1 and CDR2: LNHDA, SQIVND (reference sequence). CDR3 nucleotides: TGTGCCAGTAGTCACACAGGGAACCCCTACGAGCAGTACTTC. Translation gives CASSHTGNPYEQYF.

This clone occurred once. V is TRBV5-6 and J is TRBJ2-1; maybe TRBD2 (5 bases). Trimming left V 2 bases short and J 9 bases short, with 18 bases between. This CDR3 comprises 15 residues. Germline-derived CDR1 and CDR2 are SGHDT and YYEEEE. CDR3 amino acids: CASSLQQIPGIEQFF. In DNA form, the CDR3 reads TGTGCCAGCAGCTTACAGCAGATCCCGGGGATTGAGCAGTTCTTC.

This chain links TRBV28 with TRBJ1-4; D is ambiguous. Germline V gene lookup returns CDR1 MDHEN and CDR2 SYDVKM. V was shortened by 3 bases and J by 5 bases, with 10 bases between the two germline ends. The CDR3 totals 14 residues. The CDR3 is CASSLGRTNEKLFF. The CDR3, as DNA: TGTGCCAGCAGTTTGGGCAGGACCAATGAAAAACTGTTTTTT.

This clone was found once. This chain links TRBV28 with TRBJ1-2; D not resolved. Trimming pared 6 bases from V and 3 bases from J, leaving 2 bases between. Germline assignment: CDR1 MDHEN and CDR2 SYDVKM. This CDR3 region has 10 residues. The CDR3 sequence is CASRDYGYTF. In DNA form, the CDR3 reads TGTGCCAGCAGAGACTATGGCTACACCTTC.

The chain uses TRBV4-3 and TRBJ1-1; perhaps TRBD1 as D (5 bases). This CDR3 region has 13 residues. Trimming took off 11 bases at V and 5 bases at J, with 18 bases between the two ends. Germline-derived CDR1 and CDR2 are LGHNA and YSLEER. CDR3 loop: CAALCKGMTEAFF. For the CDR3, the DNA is TGCGCCGCACTATGCAAGGGGATGACTGAAGCTTTCTTT.

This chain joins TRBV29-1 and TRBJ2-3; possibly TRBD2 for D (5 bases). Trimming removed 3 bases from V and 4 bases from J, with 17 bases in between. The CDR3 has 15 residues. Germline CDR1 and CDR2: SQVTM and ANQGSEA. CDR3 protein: CSVDRQPEGADTQYF. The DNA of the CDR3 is TGCAGCGTTGATCGGCAGCCCGAGGGCGCAGATACGCAGTATTTT.

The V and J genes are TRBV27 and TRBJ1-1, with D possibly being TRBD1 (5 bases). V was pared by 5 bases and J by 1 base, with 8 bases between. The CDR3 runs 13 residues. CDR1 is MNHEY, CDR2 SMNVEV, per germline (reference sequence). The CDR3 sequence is CASSPTANTEAFF. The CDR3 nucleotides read TGTGCCAGCAGTCCGACAGCGAACACTGAAGCTTTCTTT.

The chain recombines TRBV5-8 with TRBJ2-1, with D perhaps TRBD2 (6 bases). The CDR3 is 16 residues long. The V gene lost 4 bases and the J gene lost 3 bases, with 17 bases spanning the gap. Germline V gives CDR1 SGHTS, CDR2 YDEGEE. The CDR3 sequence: CASSPAGLPHYNEQFF. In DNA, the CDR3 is TGTGCCAGCAGCCCGGCGGGACTTCCTCACTACAATGAGCAGTTCTTC.

The CDR3 DNA reads TGTGCCAGCAGTGAGAGACAGGGAAGACGGCGACGGTGGGCGGTGGAGTACGAGCAGTACTTC. Its protein is CASSERQGRRRRWAVEYEQYF. The chain combines TRBV2 with TRBJ2-7; 7 positions match TRBD1. V lost 3 bases to trimming and J lost 4 bases; unmatched junction nucleotides: 27. The germline V gene has CDR1 SNHLY and CDR2 FYNNEI. The CDR3 loop spans 21 amino acids.

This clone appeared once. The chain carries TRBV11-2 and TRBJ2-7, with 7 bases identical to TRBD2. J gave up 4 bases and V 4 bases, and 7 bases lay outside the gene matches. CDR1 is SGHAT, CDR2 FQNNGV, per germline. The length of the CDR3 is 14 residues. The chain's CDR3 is CASSSSGDLYEQYF. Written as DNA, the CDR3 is TGTGCCAGCAGCTCGAGCGGGGATCTTTACGAGCAGTACTTC. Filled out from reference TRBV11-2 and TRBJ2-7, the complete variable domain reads EAGVAQSPRYKIIEKRQSVAFWCNPISGHATLYWYQQILGQGPKLLIQFQNNGVVDDSQLPKDRFSAERLKGVDSTLKIQPAKLEDSAVYLCASSSSGDLYEQYFGPGTRLTVT.